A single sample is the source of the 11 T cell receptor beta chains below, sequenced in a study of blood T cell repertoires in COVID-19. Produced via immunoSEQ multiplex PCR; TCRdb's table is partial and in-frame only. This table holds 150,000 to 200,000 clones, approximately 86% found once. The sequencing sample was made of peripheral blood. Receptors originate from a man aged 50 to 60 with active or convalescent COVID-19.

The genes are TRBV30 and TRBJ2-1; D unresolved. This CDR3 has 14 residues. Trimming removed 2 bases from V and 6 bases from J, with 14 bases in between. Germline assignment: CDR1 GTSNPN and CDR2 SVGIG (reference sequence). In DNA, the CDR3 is TGTGCCTGGAGTTCCCGAGGAACTCGCAATGAGCAGTTCTTC. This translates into CAWSSRGTRNEQFF.

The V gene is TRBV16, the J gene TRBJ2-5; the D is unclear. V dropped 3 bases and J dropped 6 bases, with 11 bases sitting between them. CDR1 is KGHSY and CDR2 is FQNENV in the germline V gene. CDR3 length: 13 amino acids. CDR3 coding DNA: TGTGCCAGCAGCCAGGCCGTACAGCAGACCCAGTACTTC. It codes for CASSQAVQQTQYF.

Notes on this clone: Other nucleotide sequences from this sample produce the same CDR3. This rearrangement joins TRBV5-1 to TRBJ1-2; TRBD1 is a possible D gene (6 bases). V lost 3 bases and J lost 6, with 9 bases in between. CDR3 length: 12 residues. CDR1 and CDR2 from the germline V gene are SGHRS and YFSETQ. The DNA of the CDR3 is TGCGCCAGCAGCTCGACAGGTGATGGCTACACCTTC. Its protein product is CASSSTGDGYTF.

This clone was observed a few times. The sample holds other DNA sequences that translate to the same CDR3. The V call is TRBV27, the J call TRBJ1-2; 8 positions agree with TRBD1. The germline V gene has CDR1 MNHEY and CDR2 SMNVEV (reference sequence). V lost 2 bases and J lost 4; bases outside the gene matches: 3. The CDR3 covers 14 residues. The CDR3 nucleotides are TGTGCCAGCAGTTTAGGACAGGGTGGCTATGGCTACACCTTC. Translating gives CASSLGQGGYGYTF.

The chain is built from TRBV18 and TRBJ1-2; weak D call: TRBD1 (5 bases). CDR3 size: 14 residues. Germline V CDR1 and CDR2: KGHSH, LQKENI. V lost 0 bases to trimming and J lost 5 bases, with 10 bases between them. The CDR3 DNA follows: TGTGCCAGCTCACCACCGTCACAGGCGTATGGCTACACCTTC. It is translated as CASSPPSQAYGYTF.

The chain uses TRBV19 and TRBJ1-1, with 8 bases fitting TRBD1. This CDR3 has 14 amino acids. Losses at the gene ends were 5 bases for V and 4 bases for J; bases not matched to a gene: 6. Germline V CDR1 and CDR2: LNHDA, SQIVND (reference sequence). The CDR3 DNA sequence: TGTGCCAGTAGTGCACAGGGGGTTGGCACTGAAGCTTTCTTT. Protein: CASSAQGVGTEAFF.

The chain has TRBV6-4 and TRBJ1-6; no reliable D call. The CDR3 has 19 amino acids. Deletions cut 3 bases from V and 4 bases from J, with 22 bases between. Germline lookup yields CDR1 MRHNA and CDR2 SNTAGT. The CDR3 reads CASSEEATGLFGYNSPLHF. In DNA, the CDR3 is TGTGCCAGCAGTGAGGAGGCAACGGGGTTATTTGGGTATAATTCACCCCTCCACTTT.

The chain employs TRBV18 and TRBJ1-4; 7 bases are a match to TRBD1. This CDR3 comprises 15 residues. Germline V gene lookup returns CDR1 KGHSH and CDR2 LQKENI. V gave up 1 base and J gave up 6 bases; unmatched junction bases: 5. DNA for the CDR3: TGTGCCAGCTCACCACGACAGGGTAGGGATGAAAAACTGTTTTTT. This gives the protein CASSPRQGRDEKLFF.

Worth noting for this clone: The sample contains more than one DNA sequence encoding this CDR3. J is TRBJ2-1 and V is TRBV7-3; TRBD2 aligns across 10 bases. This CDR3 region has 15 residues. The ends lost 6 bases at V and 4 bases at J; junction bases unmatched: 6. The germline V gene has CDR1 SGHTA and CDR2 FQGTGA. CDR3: CASSLGLALYNEQFF. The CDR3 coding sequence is TGTGCCAGCAGTCTGGGACTAGCGCTTTACAATGAGCAGTTCTTC.

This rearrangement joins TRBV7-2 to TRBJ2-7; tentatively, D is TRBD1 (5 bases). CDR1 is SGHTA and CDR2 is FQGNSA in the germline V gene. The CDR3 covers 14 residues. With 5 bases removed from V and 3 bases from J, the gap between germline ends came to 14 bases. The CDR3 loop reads CASSPQKGFYEQYF. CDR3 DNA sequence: TGTGCCAGCAGCCCCCAAAAGGGGTTCTACGAGCAGTACTTC.

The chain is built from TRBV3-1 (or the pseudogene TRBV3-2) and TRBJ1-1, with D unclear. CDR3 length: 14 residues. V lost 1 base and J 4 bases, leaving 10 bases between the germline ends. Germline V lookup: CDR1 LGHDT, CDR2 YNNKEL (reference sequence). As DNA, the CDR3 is TGTGCCAGCAGCCAAGTTGGCACCCGCACTGAAGCTTTCTTT. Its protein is CASSQVGTRTEAFF.